This T cell receptor beta chain appears in the sequencing data of a study of blood T cells in healthy people across ages. Study-level points and caveats: The long-lived group displayed more naive CD4+ cells, plus higher diversity, than the aged donors did.

A note on this clonotype: Its antigen remains unknown.

Germline loops: CDR1 SGHAT, CDR2 FQNNGV. This CDR3 contains 15 residues. Trimming cost V 4 bases and J 3 bases; bases outside gene matches: 9. With a J-beta primer mix and a sample-barcoded 5' primer, a second PCR ran about 7 to 12 cycles. Each cDNA molecule, via a template-switch adaptor with 12 random nucleotides, was tagged. TCRdb re-called the 5' RACE reads with MiXCR, one entry per CDR3 protein. The data hold roughly 1.7 million distinct CDR3 sequences, with roughly 30% observed a single time. Isolation of PBMCs gave at least 7 million cells per sample. Per sample, at least 5.5 micrograms of total RNA were extracted.

Sequencing was performed on blood. The chain joins TRBV11-2 to TRBJ2-7; 7 positions agree with TRBD1. The receptor's source is a woman between 25 and 40 years old in good health. CDR3: CASSSPKAGGYEQYF. The CDR3 nucleotides are TGTGCCAGCAGCTCGCCCAAGGCAGGGGGCTACGAGCAGTACTTC.